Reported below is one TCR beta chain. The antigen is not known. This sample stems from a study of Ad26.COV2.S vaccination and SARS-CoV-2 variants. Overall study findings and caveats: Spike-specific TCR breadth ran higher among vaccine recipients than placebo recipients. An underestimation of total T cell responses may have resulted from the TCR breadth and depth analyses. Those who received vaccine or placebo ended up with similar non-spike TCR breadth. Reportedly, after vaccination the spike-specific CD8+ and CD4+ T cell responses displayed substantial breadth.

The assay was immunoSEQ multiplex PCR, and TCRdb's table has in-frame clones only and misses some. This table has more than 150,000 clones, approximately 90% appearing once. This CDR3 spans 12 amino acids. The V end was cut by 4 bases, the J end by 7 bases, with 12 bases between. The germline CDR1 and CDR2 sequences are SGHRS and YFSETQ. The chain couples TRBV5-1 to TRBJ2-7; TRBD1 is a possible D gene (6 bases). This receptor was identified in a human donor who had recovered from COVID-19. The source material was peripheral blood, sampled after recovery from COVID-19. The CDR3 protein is CASSRDRSEQYF. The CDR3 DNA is TGCGCCAGCAGCCGCGACAGGTCGGAGCAGTACTTC.